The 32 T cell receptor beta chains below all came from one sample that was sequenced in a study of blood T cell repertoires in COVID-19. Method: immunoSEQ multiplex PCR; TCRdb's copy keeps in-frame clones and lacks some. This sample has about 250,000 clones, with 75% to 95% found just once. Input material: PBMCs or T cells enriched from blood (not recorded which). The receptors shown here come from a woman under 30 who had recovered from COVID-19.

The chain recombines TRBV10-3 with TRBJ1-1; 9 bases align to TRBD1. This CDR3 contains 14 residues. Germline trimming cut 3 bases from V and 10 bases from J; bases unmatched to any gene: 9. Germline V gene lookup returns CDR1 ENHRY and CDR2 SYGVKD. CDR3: CAISDPRQGDGAFF. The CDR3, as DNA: TGTGCCATCAGTGACCCTAGACAGGGGGATGGAGCTTTCTTT.

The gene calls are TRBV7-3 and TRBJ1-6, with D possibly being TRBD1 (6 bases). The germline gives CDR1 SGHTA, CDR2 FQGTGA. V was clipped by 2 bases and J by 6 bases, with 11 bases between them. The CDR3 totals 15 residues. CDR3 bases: TGTGCCAGCAGCTTATCAGGGGTTATTAATTCACCCCTCCACTTT. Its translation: CASSLSGVINSPLHF.

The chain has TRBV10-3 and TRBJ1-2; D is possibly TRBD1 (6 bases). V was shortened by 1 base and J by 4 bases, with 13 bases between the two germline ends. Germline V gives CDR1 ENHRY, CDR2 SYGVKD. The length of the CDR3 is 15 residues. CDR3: CAISEYQGSVYGYTF. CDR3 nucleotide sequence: TGTGCCATCAGTGAGTACCAGGGGAGCGTCTATGGCTACACCTTC.

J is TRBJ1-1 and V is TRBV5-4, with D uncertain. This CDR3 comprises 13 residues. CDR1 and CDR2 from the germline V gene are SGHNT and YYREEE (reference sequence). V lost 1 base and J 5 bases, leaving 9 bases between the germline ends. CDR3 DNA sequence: TGTGCCAGCAGCTTGACCCTAACTACTGAAGCTTTCTTT. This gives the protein CASSLTLTTEAFF.

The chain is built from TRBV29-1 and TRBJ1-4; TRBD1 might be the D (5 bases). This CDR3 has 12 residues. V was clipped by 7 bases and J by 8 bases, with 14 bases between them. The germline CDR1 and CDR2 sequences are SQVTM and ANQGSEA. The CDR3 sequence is CSARVGPEKLFF. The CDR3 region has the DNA TGCAGCGCCAGGGTGGGCCCAGAAAAACTGTTTTTT.

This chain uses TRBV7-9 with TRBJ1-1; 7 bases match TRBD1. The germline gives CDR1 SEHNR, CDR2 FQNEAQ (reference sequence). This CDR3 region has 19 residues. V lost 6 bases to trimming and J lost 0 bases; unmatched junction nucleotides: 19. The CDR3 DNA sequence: TGTGCCAGCAGACCCCTAGGGGACAGCCTTACTCACATGAACACTGAAGCTTTCTTT. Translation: CASRPLGDSLTHMNTEAFF.

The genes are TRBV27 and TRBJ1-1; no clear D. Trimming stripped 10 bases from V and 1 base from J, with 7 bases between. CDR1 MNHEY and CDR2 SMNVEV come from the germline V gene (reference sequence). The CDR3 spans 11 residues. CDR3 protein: CATSWNTEAFF. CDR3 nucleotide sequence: TGTGCCACCTCTTGGAACACTGAAGCTTTCTTT.

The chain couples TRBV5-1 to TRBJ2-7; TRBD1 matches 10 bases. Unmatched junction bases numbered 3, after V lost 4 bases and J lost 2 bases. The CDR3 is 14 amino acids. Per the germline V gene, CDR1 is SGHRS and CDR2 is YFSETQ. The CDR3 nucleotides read TGCGCCAGCAGCGCTGGGACAGGGGCCTACGAGCAGTACTTC. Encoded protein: CASSAGTGAYEQYF.

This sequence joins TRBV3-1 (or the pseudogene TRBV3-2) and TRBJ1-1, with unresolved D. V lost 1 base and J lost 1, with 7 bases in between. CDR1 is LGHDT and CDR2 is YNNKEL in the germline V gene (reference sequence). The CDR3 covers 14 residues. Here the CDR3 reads CASSQVSRNTEAFF. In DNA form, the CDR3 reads TGTGCCAGCAGCCAAGTGTCCAGGAACACTGAAGCTTTCTTT.

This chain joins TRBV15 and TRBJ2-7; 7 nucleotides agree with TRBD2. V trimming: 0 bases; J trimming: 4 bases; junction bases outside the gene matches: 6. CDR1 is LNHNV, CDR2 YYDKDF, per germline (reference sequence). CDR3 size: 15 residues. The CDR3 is CATSREAGVTYEQYF. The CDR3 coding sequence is TGTGCCACCAGCAGAGAGGCGGGAGTCACGTACGAGCAGTACTTC.

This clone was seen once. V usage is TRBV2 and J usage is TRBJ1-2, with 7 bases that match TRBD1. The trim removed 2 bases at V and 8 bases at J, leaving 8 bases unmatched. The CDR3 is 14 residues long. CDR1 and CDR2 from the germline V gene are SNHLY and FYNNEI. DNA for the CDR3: TGTGCCAGCAGTGAACGGAGGGGGCAAGGCGGCTACACCTTC. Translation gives CASSERRGQGGYTF.

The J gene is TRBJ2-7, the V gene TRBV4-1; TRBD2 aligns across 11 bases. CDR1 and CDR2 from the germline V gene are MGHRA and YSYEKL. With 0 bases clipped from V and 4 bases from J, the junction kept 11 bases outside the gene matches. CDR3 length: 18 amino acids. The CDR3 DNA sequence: TGCGCCAGCAGCCAAGAACCACGGACTAGCGGGTTAGCTTACGAGCAGTACTTC. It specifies CASSQEPRTSGLAYEQYF.

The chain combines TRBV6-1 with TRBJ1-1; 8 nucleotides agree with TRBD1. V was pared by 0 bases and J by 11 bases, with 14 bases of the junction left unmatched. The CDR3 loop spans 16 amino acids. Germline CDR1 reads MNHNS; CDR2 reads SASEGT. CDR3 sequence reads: CASSEAVTGGGVIAFF. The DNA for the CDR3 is TGTGCCAGCAGTGAAGCGGTTACAGGGGGAGGGGTGATCGCTTTCTTT.

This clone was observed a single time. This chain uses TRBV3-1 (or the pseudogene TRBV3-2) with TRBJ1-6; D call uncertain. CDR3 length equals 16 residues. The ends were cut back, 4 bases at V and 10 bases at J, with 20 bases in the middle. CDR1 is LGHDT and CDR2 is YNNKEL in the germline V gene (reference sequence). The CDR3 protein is CASSPTERLNASPLHF. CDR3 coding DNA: TGTGCCAGCAGCCCCACTGAGCGTCTGAACGCGTCACCCCTCCACTTT.

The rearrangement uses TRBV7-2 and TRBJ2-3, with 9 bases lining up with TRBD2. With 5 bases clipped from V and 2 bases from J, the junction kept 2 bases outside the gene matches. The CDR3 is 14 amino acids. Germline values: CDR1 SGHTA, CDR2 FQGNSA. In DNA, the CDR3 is TGTGCCAGCAGCCTGGGACTAGCCACAGATACGCAGTATTTT. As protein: CASSLGLATDTQYF.

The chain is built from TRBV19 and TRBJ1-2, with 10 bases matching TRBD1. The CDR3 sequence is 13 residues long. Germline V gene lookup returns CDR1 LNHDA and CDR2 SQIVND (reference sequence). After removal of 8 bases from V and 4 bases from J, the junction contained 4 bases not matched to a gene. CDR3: CASRTGGFYGYTF. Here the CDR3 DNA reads TGTGCCAGTCGGACAGGGGGATTCTATGGCTACACCTTC.

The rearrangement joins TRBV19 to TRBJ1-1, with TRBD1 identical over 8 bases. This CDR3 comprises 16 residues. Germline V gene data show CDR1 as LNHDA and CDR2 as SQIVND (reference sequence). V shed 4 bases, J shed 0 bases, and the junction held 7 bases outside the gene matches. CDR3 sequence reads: CASSSPLRGLNTEAFF. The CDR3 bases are TGTGCCAGTAGTAGCCCCCTCAGGGGGCTGAACACTGAAGCTTTCTTT.

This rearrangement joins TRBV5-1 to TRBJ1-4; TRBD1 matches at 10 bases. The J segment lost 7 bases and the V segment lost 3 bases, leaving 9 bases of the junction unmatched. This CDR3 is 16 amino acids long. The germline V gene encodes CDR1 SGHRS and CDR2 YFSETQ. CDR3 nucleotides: TGCGCCAGCAGCTGGGGACAGGGGAGAAGCGCTGAAAAACTGTTTTTT. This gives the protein CASSWGQGRSAEKLFF. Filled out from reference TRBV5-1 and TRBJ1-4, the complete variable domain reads KAGVTQTPRYLIKTRGQQVTLSCSPISGHRSVSWYQQTPGQGLQFLFEYFSETQRNKGNFPGRFSGRQFSNSRSEMNVSTLELGDSALYLCASSWGQGRSAEKLFFGSGTQLSVL.

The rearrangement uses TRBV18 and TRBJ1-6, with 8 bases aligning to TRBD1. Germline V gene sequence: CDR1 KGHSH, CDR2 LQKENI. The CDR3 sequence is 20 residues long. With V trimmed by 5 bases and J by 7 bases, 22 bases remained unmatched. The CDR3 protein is CASSTTGSLDRVFWNSPLHF. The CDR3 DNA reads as TGTGCCAGCTCAACTACTGGCTCCTTGGACAGGGTATTTTGGAATTCACCCCTCCACTTT.

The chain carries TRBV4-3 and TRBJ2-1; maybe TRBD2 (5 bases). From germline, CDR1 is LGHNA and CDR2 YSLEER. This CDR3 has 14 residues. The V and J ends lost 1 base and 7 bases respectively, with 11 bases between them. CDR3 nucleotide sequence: TGCGCCAGCAGCCAAGTCGGCGGCGGGAATGAGCAGTTCTTC. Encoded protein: CASSQVGGGNEQFF.

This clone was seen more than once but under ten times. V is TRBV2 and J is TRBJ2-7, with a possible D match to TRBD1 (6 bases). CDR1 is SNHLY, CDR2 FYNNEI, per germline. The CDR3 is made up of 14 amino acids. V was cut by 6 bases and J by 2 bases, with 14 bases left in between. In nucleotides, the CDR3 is TGTGCCAGCAGGGACGAGGGGGAAGCCTACGAGCAGTACTTC. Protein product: CASRDEGEAYEQYF.

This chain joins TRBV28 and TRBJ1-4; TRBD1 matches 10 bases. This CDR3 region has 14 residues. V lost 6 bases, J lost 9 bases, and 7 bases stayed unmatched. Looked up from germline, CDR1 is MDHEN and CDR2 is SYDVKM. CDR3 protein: CASSLTGGSQKLFF. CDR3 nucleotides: TGTGCCAGCAGCCTGACAGGGGGCTCCCAAAAACTGTTTTTT.

CDR3 nucleotide sequence: TGTGCCAGCAGCGGACGGGTCAGTTCTAGCGGGGGGGCCCTCCATCAAGAGACCCAGTACTTC. This encodes CASSGRVSSSGGALHQETQYF. This sequence joins TRBV9 and TRBJ2-5; 12 bases line up with TRBD2. This CDR3 is 21 amino acids long. In germline, CDR1 is SGDLS, CDR2 YYNGEE. The V segment lost 3 bases and the J segment 2 bases; nucleotides outside the gene matches: 20. The full variable domain, completed using reference TRBV9 and TRBJ2-5, is DSGVTQTPKHLITATGQRVTLRCSPRSGDLSVYWYQQSLDQGLQFLIQYYNGEERAKGNILERFSAQQFPDLHSELNLSSLELGDSALYFCASSGRVSSSGGALHQETQYFGPGTRLLVL.

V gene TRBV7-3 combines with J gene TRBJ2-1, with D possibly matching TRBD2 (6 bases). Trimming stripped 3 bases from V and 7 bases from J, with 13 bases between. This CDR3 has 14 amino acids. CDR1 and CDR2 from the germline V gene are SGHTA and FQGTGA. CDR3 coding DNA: TGTGCCAGCAGCTTTACCGGTGGGGGGAATGAGCAGTTCTTC. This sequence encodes CASSFTGGGNEQFF.

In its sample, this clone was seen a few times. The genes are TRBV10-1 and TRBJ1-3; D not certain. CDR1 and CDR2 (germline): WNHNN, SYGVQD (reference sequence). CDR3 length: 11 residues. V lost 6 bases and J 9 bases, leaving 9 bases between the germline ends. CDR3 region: CASRVSITIYF. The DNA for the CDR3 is TGCGCCAGCAGGGTCAGTATCACCATATATTTT.

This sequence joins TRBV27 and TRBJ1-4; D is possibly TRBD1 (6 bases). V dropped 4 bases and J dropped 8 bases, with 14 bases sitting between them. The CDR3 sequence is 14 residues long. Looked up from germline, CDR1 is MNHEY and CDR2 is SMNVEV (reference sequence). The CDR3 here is CASSSGQMVEKLFF. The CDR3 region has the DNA TGTGCCAGCAGTTCGGGACAAATGGTCGAAAAACTGTTTTTT.

CDR3 coding DNA: TGTGCCAGCAGTGAAGAGCTAGCGGGAAACACCGGGGAGCTGTTTTTT. Protein product: CASSEELAGNTGELFF. V gene TRBV2 combines with J gene TRBJ2-2, with 9 bases identical to TRBD2. Germline V gene lookup returns CDR1 SNHLY and CDR2 FYNNEI. Trimming removed 1 base from V and 2 bases from J; junction bases left unmatched: 2. The CDR3 totals 16 residues.

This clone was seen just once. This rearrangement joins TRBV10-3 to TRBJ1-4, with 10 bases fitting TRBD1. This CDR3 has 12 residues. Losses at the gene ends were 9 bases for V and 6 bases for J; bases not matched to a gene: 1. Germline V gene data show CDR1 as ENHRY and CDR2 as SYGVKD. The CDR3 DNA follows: TGTGCCATGGGGACAGGGGATGAAAAACTGTTTTTT. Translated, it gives CAMGTGDEKLFF.

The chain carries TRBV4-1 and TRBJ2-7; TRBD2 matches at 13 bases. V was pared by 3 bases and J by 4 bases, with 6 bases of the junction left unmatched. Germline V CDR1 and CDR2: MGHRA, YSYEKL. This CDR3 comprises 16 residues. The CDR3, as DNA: TGCGCCAGCAGCCAGCAACTAGCGGGAGGGCTTTACGAGCAGTACTTC. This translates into CASSQQLAGGLYEQYF.

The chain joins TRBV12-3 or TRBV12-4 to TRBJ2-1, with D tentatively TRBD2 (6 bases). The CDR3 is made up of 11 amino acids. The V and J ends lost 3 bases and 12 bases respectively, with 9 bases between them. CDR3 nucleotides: TGTGCCAGCAGTTTTGGGGGGTGGCAGTTCTTC. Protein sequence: CASSFGGWQFF.

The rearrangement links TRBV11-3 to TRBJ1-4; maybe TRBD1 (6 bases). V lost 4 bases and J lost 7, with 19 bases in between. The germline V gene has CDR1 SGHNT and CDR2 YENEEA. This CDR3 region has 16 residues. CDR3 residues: CASSWKAGTSAEKLFF. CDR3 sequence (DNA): TGTGCCAGCAGCTGGAAAGCCGGGACATCCGCTGAAAAACTGTTTTTT.

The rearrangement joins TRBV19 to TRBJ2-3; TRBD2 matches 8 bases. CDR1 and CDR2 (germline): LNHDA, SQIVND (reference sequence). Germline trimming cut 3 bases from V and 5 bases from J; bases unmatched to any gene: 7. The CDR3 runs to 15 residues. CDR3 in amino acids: CASSIPGTSGDTQYF. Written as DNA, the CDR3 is TGTGCCAGTAGTATCCCCGGGACTAGTGGAGATACGCAGTATTTT.